This passage covers 29 T cell receptor beta chains from one sample sequenced in a study of shared clonotypes between healthy human individuals. Assay: immunoSEQ multiplex PCR; the TCRdb copy retains only in-frame clones and omits some. This table has over a million clones, 75% to 85% appearing once. Sequencing was done on a sample of memory CD4+ T cells from PBMCs. Subset indicated: CD45RA-negative fraction. These receptors originate from a young man in good health. Some clones in this sample may be carry-over from other donors' samples.

For this clone: Because the CDR3's place on the DNA is in doubt, the DNA is left out and the CDR3 is given as listed by TCRdb. The chain couples TRBV27 to TRBJ2-2; the D call in the table, TRBD1, was not verified against the DNA. The CDR3 has 16 amino acids, counting both end residues. The germline V gene encodes CDR1 MNHEY and CDR2 SMNVEV (reference sequence). The CDR3 region is CASSFLAGVNTGELFF.

The gene calls are TRBV6-6 and TRBJ2-5; a weak D match, TRBD2 (6 bases). From germline, CDR1 is MNHNY and CDR2 SVGAGI (reference sequence). V was pared by 2 bases and J by 3 bases, with 13 bases between. The CDR3 contains 15 residues. The CDR3 DNA reads as TGTGCCAGCAGTTACGGAGGGCTCCGGGAAGAGACCCAGTACTTC. Translated, it gives CASSYGGLREETQYF.

This clone was counted a single time. The chain carries TRBV27 and TRBJ2-1; 12 positions agree with TRBD2. The CDR3 totals 17 residues. After removal of 0 bases from V and 5 bases from J, the junction contained 5 bases not matched to a gene. Germline CDR1 MNHEY, CDR2 SMNVEV (reference sequence). This CDR3 reads CASSLSKTSGGHNEQFF. The CDR3 nucleotides are TGTGCCAGCAGTTTATCAAAAACTAGCGGGGGGCACAATGAGCAGTTCTTC.

A word on this clone: The same CDR3 arises from other DNA sequences in this sample as well. V and J are TRBV5-1 and TRBJ2-7; TRBD1 agrees at 8 bases. Trimming cost V 4 bases and J 2 bases; bases outside gene matches: 2. The germline CDR1 and CDR2 sequences are SGHRS and YFSETQ. The CDR3 runs 13 residues. CDR3 DNA sequence: TGCGCCAGCAGCGGACAGGGCCCCTACGAGCAGTACTTC. Translated, it gives CASSGQGPYEQYF.

V gene TRBV5-1 combines with J gene TRBJ2-7; 7 bases line up with TRBD1. V shed 3 bases, J shed 2 bases, and the junction held 8 bases outside the gene matches. Looked up from germline, CDR1 is SGHRS and CDR2 is YFSETQ. The CDR3 runs 15 residues. The CDR3 DNA follows: TGCGCCAGCAGCTCGGCCGGGACAGCGACCTACGAGCAGTACTTC. Its translation is CASSSAGTATYEQYF.

The chain joins TRBV6-1 to TRBJ1-1; 7 bases match TRBD1. Germline lookup yields CDR1 MNHNS and CDR2 SASEGT. Trimming removed 9 bases from V and 1 base from J; junction bases left unmatched: 2. The CDR3 loop spans 12 amino acids. CDR3 in amino acids: CASDRENTEAFF. The CDR3 nucleotides are TGTGCCAGTGACAGGGAGAACACTGAAGCTTTCTTT.

The rearrangement links TRBV4-1 to TRBJ1-5; D may be TRBD1 (6 bases). CDR1 and CDR2 (germline): MGHRA, YSYEKL. The CDR3 loop spans 14 amino acids. V lost 3 bases and J lost 7, with 13 bases in between. The CDR3 loop is CASSHTGQGQPQHF. The CDR3 DNA reads TGCGCCAGCAGCCACACAGGGCAGGGGCAGCCCCAGCATTTT.

This clone was observed a few times. The chain has TRBV10-3 and TRBJ2-1, with 8 bases matching TRBD2. Germline assignment: CDR1 ENHRY and CDR2 SYGVKD. Unmatched junction bases numbered 14, after V lost 11 bases and J lost 8 bases. This CDR3 region has 14 residues. The CDR3: CAARAGVSAHEQFF. CDR3 in DNA: TGTGCCGCCAGAGCGGGAGTTTCAGCTCATGAGCAGTTCTTC.

The chain uses TRBV4-3 and TRBJ2-2, with D possibly being TRBD1 (5 bases). CDR1 is LGHNA and CDR2 is YSLEER in the germline V gene. V was pared by 1 base and J by 7 bases, with 19 bases between. There are 17 residues in the CDR3. CDR3 DNA sequence: TGCGCCAGCAGCCAAGCCTCTGCCAGGGCGGTTTTCGGGGAGCTGTTTTTT. The encoded protein is CASSQASARAVFGELFF.

V usage is TRBV2 and J usage is TRBJ2-3; D assignment may be TRBD1 or TRBD2 (5 bases each). Germline CDR1 SNHLY, CDR2 FYNNEI. Deletions cut 6 bases from V and 0 bases from J, with 13 bases between. The CDR3 runs 15 residues. CDR3: CASSGTGASTDTQYF. As DNA, the CDR3 is TGTGCCAGCAGCGGGACCGGGGCTAGCACAGATACGCAGTATTTT.

The chain links TRBV29-1 to TRBJ2-3; 9 bases fit TRBD1. CDR1 is SQVTM and CDR2 is ANQGSEA in the germline V gene. The V and J ends lost 8 bases and 4 bases, in that order; junction bases with no gene match: 10. The CDR3 sequence is 14 residues long. In nucleotides, the CDR3 is TGCAGCATAAACAGGGGGCAGGGCCCAGATACGCAGTATTTT. This codes for CSINRGQGPDTQYF.

This clone was observed a few times. The chain couples TRBV7-9 to TRBJ1-4; the D is unclear. The CDR3 has 13 residues. Trimming left V 2 bases short and J 13 bases short, with 14 bases between. CDR1 is SEHNR and CDR2 is FQNEAQ in the germline V gene (reference sequence). The CDR3 DNA sequence: TGTGCCAGCAGCTTAAAGGGTTTGGGTCGACTGTTTTTT. Amino acid sequence: CASSLKGLGRLFF.

The CDR3 DNA reads TGTGCCATCACCCGGGACAGCTGGAGGTGGACTGAAGCTTTCTTT. It codes for CAITRDSWRWTEAFF. The gene calls are TRBV10-3 and TRBJ1-1; TRBD1 matches at 7 bases. J gave up 5 bases and V 7 bases, and 13 bases lay outside the gene matches. CDR1 is ENHRY, CDR2 SYGVKD, per germline. The CDR3 extends over 15 amino acids.

The genes are TRBV9 and TRBJ1-1, with D possibly matching TRBD1 (5 bases). Germline CDR1 SGDLS, CDR2 YYNGEE. The CDR3 length is 15 residues. Trimming took 4 bases from V and 3 from J, leaving 16 bases between them. The CDR3 is CASSTGWGMDTEAFF. In DNA form, the CDR3 reads TGTGCCAGCAGCACCGGTTGGGGGATGGACACTGAAGCTTTCTTT.

This chain connects TRBV5-4 to TRBJ2-1, with D perhaps given as TRBD1 or TRBD2 (5 bases each). Trimming left V 2 bases short and J 4 bases short, with 10 bases between. CDR1 SGHNT and CDR2 YYREEE come from the germline V gene (reference sequence). The CDR3 covers 14 residues. The DNA of the CDR3 is TGTGCCAGCAGCTTAGAGGGGCTTTACAATGAGCAGTTCTTC. It specifies CASSLEGLYNEQFF.

Note on this clone: The identical CDR3 is also encoded by other nucleotide sequences in the sample. The rearrangement links TRBV5-6 to TRBJ2-2; D is ambiguous. This CDR3 has 13 residues. Between the trimmed V and J ends, which lost 1 base and 5 bases, there was a span of 6 bases. Germline CDR1 is SGHDT and CDR2 is YYEEEE. In DNA, the CDR3 is TGTGCCAGCAGCTTGTTAAGTACCGGGGAGCTGTTTTTT. It yields the protein CASSLLSTGELFF.

The J gene is TRBJ2-5, the V gene TRBV15; 14 bases fit TRBD2. The V gene end was trimmed by 2 bases and the J gene end by 3 bases; junction bases not matched to a gene: 5. This CDR3 region has 17 residues. Germline values: CDR1 LNHNV, CDR2 YYDKDF (reference sequence). CDR3 coding DNA: TGTGCCACCAGCAGAATCGGGACTAGCGGGAGAGAAGAGACCCAGTACTTC. Its protein is CATSRIGTSGREETQYF.

The V gene is TRBV10-3, the J gene TRBJ2-3; D is possibly TRBD1 (6 bases). Germline CDR1 is ENHRY and CDR2 is SYGVKD. This CDR3 is built from 17 residues. With 0 bases removed from V and 5 bases from J, the gap between germline ends came to 18 bases. CDR3 protein: CAISESISWGRKDTQYF. The CDR3 nucleotides are TGTGCCATCAGTGAGTCGATAAGCTGGGGGCGTAAAGATACGCAGTATTTT.

V usage is TRBV27 and J usage is TRBJ2-5; 8 nucleotides agree with TRBD2. This CDR3 region has 15 residues. Trimming cost V 6 bases and J 2 bases; bases outside gene matches: 8. Germline V gives CDR1 MNHEY, CDR2 SMNVEV (reference sequence). CDR3 in DNA: TGTGCCAGCAGAGATCGGGGGGGCCGGCAAGAGACCCAGTACTTC. Its translation is CASRDRGGRQETQYF.

This clone was seen just once. This CDR3 reads CAWSVVVNEQFF. Written as DNA, the CDR3 is TGTGCCTGGAGTGTAGTCGTTAATGAGCAGTTCTTC. The chain employs TRBV30 and TRBJ2-1; D ambiguous. Germline V gene lookup returns CDR1 GTSNPN and CDR2 SVGIG (reference sequence). The CDR3 has 12 amino acids. With 0 bases removed from V and 7 bases from J, the gap between germline ends came to 7 bases.

This clone has a single count. The V and J genes are TRBV7-6 and TRBJ2-7, with D possibly matching TRBD2 (6 bases). This CDR3 is 14 amino acids long. CDR1 is SGHVS, CDR2 FNYEAQ, per germline. The V and J ends lost 5 bases and 1 base respectively, with 12 bases between them. CDR3 coding DNA: TGTGCCAGCAGCGCGCGGGACTCATCCTACGAGCAGTACTTC. Its protein is CASSARDSSYEQYF.

This sequence joins TRBV19 and TRBJ2-7; a weak D match, TRBD2 (6 bases). CDR3 size: 15 residues. CDR1 is LNHDA and CDR2 is SQIVND in the germline V gene (reference sequence). V was cut by 7 bases and J by 3 bases, with 19 bases left in between. The DNA of the CDR3 is TGTGCCAGTAATACGTTACGGACGGGGGACTACGAGCAGTACTTC. Translating it yields CASNTLRTGDYEQYF. The full variable domain, with the rest looked up from reference TRBV19 and TRBJ2-7, is DGGITQSPKYLFRKEGQNVTLSCEQNLNHDAMYWYRQDPGQGLRLIYYSQIVNDFQKGDIAEGYSVSREKKESFPLTVTSAQKNPTAFYLCASNTLRTGDYEQYFGPGTRLTVT.

The chain is built from TRBV7-9 and TRBJ2-3, with 7 bases that match TRBD2. This CDR3 is 15 amino acids long. V was pared by 1 base and J by 6 bases, with 7 bases of the junction left unmatched. CDR1 and CDR2 (germline): SEHNR, FQNEAQ (reference sequence). The CDR3 DNA sequence: TGTGCCAGCAGCTTAGGACAAGCGGGGCCCGATACGCAGTATTTT. Translated, it gives CASSLGQAGPDTQYF.

This chain joins TRBV7-9 and TRBJ2-3, with 9 bases aligning to TRBD2. V was clipped by 1 base and J by 4 bases; unmatched bases: 9. CDR1 is SEHNR and CDR2 is FQNEAQ in the germline V gene (reference sequence). The CDR3 extends over 17 amino acids. The CDR3 sequence is CASSLGSSGSSADTQYF. CDR3 DNA: TGTGCCAGCAGCTTAGGGAGTAGCGGGAGTTCCGCAGATACGCAGTATTTT.

The chain joins TRBV6-1 to TRBJ2-7, with D perhaps TRBD2 (5 bases). V lost 7 bases and J lost 0, with 13 bases in between. The CDR3 has 14 residues. Per germline, CDR1 MNHNS and CDR2 SASEGT. The DNA of the CDR3 is TGTGCCAGCAAGGGAGCGGCCCCCTCCTACGAGCAGTACTTC. Protein product: CASKGAAPSYEQYF.

This rearrangement joins TRBV19 to TRBJ2-7; tentative D call: TRBD1 (6 bases). This CDR3 region has 14 residues. From germline, CDR1 is LNHDA and CDR2 SQIVND (reference sequence). V was pared by 6 bases and J by 0 bases, with 12 bases between. DNA for the CDR3: TGTGCCAGTAGGGGGACGGACAGCTCCTACGAGCAGTACTTC. Protein sequence: CASRGTDSSYEQYF.

Points on this clone: Given a much more abundant clone one base away, this may be a read error. Other DNA sequences in this specimen translate into the identical CDR3. The chain is built from TRBV7-8 and TRBJ1-2; D is ambiguous. The ends were cut back, 0 bases at V and 2 bases at J, with 7 bases in the middle. The CDR3 has 14 amino acids. Germline V lookup: CDR1 SGHVS, CDR2 FQNEAQ. In DNA, the CDR3 is TGTGCCAGCAGCTTAGCGAGGCCGAACTATGGCTACACCTTC. It codes for CASSLARPNYGYTF.

This chain's CDR3 is CASGRDSYEQYF. CDR3 in DNA: TGTGCCTCCGGGAGGGATTCCTACGAGCAGTACTTC. The rearrangement links TRBV30 to TRBJ2-7; 8 bases are a match to TRBD2. Germline V lookup: CDR1 GTSNPN, CDR2 SVGIG (reference sequence). V dropped 7 bases and J dropped 1; count of bases not matched to a gene: 3. There are 12 residues in the CDR3.

The genes are TRBV19 and TRBJ1-4; tentative D call: TRBD1 (5 bases). V was pared by 4 bases and J by 7 bases, with 16 bases between. Germline-derived CDR1 and CDR2 are LNHDA and SQIVND (reference sequence). CDR3 length: 15 amino acids. CDR3 sequence: CASSTSRQGREKLFF. CDR3 coding DNA: TGTGCCAGTAGTACCAGCCGGCAGGGCCGTGAAAAACTGTTTTTT.